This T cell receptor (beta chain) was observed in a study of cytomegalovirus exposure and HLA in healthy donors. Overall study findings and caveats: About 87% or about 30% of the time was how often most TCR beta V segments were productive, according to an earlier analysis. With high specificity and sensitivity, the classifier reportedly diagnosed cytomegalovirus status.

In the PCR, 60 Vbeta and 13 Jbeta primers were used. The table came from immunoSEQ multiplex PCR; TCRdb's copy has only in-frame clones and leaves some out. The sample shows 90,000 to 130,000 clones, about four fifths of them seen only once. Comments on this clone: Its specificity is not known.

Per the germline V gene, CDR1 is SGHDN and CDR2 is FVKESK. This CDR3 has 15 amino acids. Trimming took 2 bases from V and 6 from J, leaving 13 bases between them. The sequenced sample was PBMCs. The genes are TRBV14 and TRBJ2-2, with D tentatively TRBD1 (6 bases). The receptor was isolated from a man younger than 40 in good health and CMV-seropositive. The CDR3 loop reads CASSQRTGIPGELFF. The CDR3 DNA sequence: TGTGCCAGCAGCCAACGAACAGGGATCCCCGGGGAGCTGTTTTTT.